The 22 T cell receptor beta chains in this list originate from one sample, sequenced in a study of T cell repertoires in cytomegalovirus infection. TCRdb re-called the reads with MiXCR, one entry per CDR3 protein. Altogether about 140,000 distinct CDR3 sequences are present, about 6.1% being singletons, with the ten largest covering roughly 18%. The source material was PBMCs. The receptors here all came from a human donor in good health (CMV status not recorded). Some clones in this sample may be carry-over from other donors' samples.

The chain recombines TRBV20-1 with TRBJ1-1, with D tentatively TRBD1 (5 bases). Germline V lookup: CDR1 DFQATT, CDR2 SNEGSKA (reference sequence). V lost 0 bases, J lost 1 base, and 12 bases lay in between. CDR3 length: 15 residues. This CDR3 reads CSARDLDKPNTEAFF. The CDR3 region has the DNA TGCAGTGCTAGAGACTTGGACAAGCCGAACACTGAAGCTTTCTTT.

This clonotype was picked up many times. The CDR3 DNA follows: TGTGCCAGCAGCGGGGGCCAGACTAGCGGGGCAACGGAGACCCAGTACTTC. Protein: CASSGGQTSGATETQYF. The chain recombines TRBV25-1 with TRBJ2-5, with 11 positions matching TRBD2. Trimming took 6 bases from V and 5 from J; bases not matched to a gene: 14. The CDR3 spans 17 residues. Germline lookup yields CDR1 MGHDK and CDR2 SYGVNS.

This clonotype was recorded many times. This CDR3 is CASSLVYSNYGYTF. CDR3 sequence (DNA): TGTGCCAGCAGCTTAGTTTACTCTAACTATGGCTACACCTTC. The rearrangement joins TRBV7-2 to TRBJ1-2; D remains unclear. The CDR3 length is 14 residues. Trimming removed 1 base from V and 0 bases from J, with 6 bases in between. Germline V CDR1 and CDR2: SGHTA, FQGNSA.

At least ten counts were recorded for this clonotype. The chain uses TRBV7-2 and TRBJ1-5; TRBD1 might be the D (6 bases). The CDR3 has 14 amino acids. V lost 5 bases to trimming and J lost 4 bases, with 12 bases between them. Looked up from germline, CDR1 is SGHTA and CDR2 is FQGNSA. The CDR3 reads CASSPDSRNQPQHF. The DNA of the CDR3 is TGTGCCAGCAGCCCGGACAGCCGTAATCAGCCCCAGCATTTT.

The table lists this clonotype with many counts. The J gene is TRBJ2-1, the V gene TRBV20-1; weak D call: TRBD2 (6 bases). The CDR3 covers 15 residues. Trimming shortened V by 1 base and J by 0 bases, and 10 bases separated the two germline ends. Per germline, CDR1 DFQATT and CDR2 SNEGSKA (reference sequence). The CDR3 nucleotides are TGCAGTGCTAGAGTGGAGGGGACCTCCTACAATGAGCAGTTCTTC. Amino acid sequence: CSARVEGTSYNEQFF.

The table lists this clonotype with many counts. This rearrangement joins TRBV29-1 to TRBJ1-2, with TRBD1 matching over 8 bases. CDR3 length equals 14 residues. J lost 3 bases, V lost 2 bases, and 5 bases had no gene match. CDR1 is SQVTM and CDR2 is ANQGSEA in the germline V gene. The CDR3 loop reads CSVESRGQDYGYTF. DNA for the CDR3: TGCAGCGTTGAATCGAGGGGACAGGACTATGGCTACACCTTC. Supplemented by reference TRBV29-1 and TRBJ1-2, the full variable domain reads SAVISQKPSRDICQRGTSLTIQCQVDSQVTMMFWYRQQPGQSLTLIATANQGSEATYESGFVIDKFPISRPNLTFSTLTVSNMSPEDSSIYLCSVESRGQDYGYTFGSGTRLTVV.

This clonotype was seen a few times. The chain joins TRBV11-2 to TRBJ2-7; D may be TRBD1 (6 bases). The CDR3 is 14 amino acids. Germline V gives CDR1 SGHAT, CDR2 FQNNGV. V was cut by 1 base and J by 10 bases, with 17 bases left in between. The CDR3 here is CASSLGGHFGKQYF. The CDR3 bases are TGTGCCAGCAGCTTAGGGGGACATTTCGGAAAACAGTACTTC.

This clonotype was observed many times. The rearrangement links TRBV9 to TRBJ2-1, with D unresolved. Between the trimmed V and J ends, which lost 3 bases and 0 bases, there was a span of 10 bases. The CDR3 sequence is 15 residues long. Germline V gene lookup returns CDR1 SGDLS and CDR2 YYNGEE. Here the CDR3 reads CASSAAVSSYNEQFF. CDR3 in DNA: TGTGCCAGCAGCGCGGCAGTGAGCTCCTACAATGAGCAGTTCTTC.

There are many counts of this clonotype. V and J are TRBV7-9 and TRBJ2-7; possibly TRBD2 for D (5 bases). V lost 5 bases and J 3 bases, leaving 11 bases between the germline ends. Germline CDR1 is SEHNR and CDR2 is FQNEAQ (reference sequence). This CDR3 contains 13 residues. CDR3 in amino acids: CASSAPGVYEQYF. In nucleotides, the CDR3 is TGTGCCAGCAGCGCTCCCGGGGTCTACGAGCAGTACTTC.

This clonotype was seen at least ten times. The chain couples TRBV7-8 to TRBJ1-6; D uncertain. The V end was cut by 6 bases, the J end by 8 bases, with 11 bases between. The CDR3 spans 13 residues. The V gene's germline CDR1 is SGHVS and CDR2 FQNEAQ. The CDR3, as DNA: TGTGCCAGCAGAAGAGCCAAGGATTCACCCCTCCACTTT. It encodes CASRRAKDSPLHF. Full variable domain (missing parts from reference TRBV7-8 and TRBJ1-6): GAGVSQSPRYKVAKRGQDVALRCDPISGHVSLFWYQQALGQGPEFLTYFQNEAQLDKSGLPSDRFFAERPEGSVSTLKIQRTQQEDSAVYLCASRRAKDSPLHFGNGTRLTVT.

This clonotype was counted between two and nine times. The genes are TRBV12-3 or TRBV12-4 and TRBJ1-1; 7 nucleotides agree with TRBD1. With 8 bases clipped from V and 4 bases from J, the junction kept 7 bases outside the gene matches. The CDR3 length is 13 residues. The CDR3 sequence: CASAGGLGTEAFF. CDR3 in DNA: TGTGCCAGCGCAGGGGGGCTTGGCACTGAAGCTTTCTTT.

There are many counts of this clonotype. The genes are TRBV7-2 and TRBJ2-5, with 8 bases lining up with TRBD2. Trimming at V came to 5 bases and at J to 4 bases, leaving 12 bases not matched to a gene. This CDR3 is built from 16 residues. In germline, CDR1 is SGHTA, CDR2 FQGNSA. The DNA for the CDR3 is TGTGCCAGCAGCCCTAAGGGGCGGGGGGTCGGAGAGACCCAGTACTTC. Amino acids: CASSPKGRGVGETQYF.

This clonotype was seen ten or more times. CDR3 region: CASSLVGSGEDTQYF. The CDR3 region has the DNA TGTGCCAGCAGCTTAGTGGGTAGCGGAGAAGATACGCAGTATTTT. The V gene is TRBV7-2, the J gene TRBJ2-3; D is possibly TRBD2 (6 bases). Trimming removed 1 base from V and 5 bases from J, with 13 bases in between. CDR3 length: 15 amino acids. Germline V lookup: CDR1 SGHTA, CDR2 FQGNSA.

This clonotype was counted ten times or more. The CDR3 DNA follows: TGCAGTGCTACACCCCCGGGACTCTTAGTCTCTGAAGCTTTCTTT. Translation: CSATPPGLLVSEAFF. The rearrangement links TRBV20-1 to TRBJ1-1; D is possibly TRBD1 (5 bases). In germline, CDR1 is DFQATT, CDR2 SNEGSKA (reference sequence). V lost 4 bases, J lost 6 bases, and 21 bases lay in between. The CDR3 has 15 amino acids.

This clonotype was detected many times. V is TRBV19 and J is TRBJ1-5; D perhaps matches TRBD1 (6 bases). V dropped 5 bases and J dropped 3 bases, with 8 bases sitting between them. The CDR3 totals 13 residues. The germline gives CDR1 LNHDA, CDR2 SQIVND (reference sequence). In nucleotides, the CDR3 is TGTGCCAGTAGTGGGGGCGTCAATCAGCCCCAGCATTTT. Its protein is CASSGGVNQPQHF.

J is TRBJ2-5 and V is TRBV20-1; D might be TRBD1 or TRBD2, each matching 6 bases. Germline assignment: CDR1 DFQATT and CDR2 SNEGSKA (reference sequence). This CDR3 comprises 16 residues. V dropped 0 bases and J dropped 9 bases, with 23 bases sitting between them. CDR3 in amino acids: CSARESPGGSRGAQYF. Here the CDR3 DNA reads TGCAGTGCTAGAGAGAGTCCCGGGGGCTCACGAGGGGCCCAGTACTTC.

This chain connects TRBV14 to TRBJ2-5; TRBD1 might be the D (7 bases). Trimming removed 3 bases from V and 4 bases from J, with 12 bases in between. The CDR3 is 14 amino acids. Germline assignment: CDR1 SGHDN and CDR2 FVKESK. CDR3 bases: TGTGCCAGCAGCCATCAGGGGGGCCGAGAGACCCAGTACTTC. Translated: CASSHQGGRETQYF.

This CDR3 is CATSDLLGTGGNTEAFF. The CDR3 bases are TGTGCCACCAGTGACCTGCTGGGGACAGGGGGGAACACTGAAGCTTTCTTT. The rearrangement joins TRBV24-1 to TRBJ1-1; 11 nucleotides agree with TRBD1. V lost 4 bases to trimming and J lost 1 base; unmatched junction nucleotides: 7. Per the germline V gene, CDR1 is KGHDR and CDR2 is SFDVKD. CDR3 size: 17 residues.

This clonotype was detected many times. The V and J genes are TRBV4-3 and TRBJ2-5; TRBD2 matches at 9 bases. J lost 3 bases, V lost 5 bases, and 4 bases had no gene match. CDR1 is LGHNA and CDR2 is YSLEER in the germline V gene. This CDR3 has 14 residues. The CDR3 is CASSAGGGKETQYF. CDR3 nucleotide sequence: TGCGCCAGCAGCGCGGGGGGGGGTAAAGAGACCCAGTACTTC.

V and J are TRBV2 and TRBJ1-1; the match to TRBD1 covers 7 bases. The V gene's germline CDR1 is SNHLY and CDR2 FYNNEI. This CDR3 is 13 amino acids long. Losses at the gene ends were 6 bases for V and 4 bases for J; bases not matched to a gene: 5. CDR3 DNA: TGTGCCAGCAGCCCAACAGGGGTCACTGAAGCTTTCTTT. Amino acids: CASSPTGVTEAFF.

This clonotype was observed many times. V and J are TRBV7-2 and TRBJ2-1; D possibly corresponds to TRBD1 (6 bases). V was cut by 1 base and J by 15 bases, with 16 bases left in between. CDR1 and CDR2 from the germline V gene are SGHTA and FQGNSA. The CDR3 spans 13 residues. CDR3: CASSLEGEGGPFF. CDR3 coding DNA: TGTGCCAGCAGCTTAGAGGGGGAAGGGGGACCGTTCTTC. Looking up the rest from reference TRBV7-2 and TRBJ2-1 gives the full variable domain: GAGVSQSPSNKVTEKGKDVELRCDPISGHTALYWYRQSLGQGLEFLIYFQGNSAPDKSGLPSDRFSAERTGGSVSTLTIQRTQQEDSAVYLCASSLEGEGGPFFGPGTRLTVL.

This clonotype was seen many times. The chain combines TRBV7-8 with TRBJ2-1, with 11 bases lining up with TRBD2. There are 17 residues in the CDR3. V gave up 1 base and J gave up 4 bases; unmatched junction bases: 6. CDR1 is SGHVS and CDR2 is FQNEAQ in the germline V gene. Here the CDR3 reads CASSLGGLADRYNEQFF. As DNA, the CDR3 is TGTGCCAGCAGCTTAGGGGGACTAGCGGACCGGTACAATGAGCAGTTCTTC.